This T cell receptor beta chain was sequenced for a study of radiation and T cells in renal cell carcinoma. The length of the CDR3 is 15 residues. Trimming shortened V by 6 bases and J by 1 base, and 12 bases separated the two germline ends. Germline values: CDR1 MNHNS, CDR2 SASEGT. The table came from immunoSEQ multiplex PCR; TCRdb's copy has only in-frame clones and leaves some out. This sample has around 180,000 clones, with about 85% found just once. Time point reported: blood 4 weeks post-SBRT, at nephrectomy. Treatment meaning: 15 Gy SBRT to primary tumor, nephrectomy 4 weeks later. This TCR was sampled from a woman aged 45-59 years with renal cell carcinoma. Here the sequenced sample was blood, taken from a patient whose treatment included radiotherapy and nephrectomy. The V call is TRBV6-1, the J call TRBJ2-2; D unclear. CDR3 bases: TGTGCCAGCAGCCCTATGACGCAGAACACCGGGGAGCTGTTTTTT. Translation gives CASSPMTQNTGELFF.